This T cell receptor beta chain is drawn from a study of regulatory T cells in long-lasting Graves disease. Study findings and constraints: Favoring TRBV28, TRBJ1-2 and TRBJ2-5 was a feature seen in persistent disease.

Sample time point: newly diagnosed GD, antithyroid drugs for less than 3 months. The TCR library used RNA extracted from PBMCs. With iRepertoire HTBI primers and Arm-PCR of CDR3 regions, TCR beta libraries were built. MiXCR, applied by TCRdb to the multiplex PCR reads, yields one record per CDR3 protein. The profile shows 500,000 or so distinct CDR3 sequences, about 16% of them singletons. V lost 6 bases to trimming and J lost 8 bases, with 13 bases between them. The CDR3 covers 11 residues. CDR1 is SQVTM and CDR2 is ANQGSEA in the germline V gene. The count of this clonotype is one. As yet, its antigen is unknown. The CDR3 does not close with the conserved phenylalanine or tryptophan, likely indicating a read error. These sequences were also reported in another study, on T cells in Graves' hyperthyroidism and ophthalmopathy. That source reports: A model of 13 V-J features distinguished ophthalmopathy from stable hyperthyroidism.

This TCR was recovered from a woman aged 35-60 years with Graves disease. The rearrangement uses TRBV29-1 and TRBJ1-2, with a possible D match to TRBD1 (5 bases). Sample: peripheral blood mononuclear cells (PBMCs), taken at new diagnosis, from a patient treated with antithyroid drugs. In DNA form, the CDR3 reads TGCAGCGTCGGAGGGGCAAGCGGCTACACCCTC. Its protein is CSVGGASGYTL.